A single sample gave rise to the 9 T cell receptor beta chains below, sequenced in a study of cytotoxic CD8 clonotypes in ibrutinib-treated CLL. Assay: immunoSEQ multiplex PCR; the TCRdb copy retains only in-frame clones and omits some. Of more than 85,000 clones detected, roughly four fifths appear once; the ten largest clones hold 20% to 25%. The sample here was PBMCs, taken after 24 months of ibrutinib treatment. The receptors originated from a human donor with chronic lymphocytic leukemia.

This clone was picked up one time. The V and J genes are TRBV28 and TRBJ1-1, with D uncertain. In germline, CDR1 is MDHEN, CDR2 SYDVKM. The V end lost 1 base, the J end lost 1 base, and 10 bases lay between the germline ends. The CDR3 runs to 15 residues. DNA for the CDR3: TGTGCCAGCAGTTTATTCCCCAAGGGGAACACTGAAGCTTTCTTT. Protein: CASSLFPKGNTEAFF.

This chain links TRBV6-6 with TRBJ2-1; TRBD2 is a possible D gene (7 bases). Germline V gene sequence: CDR1 MNHNY, CDR2 SVGAGI (reference sequence). CDR3 length equals 15 residues. The V gene lost 2 bases and the J gene lost 12 bases, with 20 bases spanning the gap. As DNA, the CDR3 is TGTGCCAGCAGTTACCACCAGACGGGGGGCAAGAGGCAGTTCTTC. It specifies CASSYHQTGGKRQFF.

The V and J genes are TRBV12-5 and TRBJ2-4; perhaps D is TRBD1 or TRBD2 (6 bases each). The CDR3 contains 14 residues. Germline V gives CDR1 LGHNT, CDR2 FRNRAP. Trimming stripped 7 bases from V and 6 bases from J, with 16 bases between. CDR3 bases: TGTGCTAGTGCCCAATGGGGGGCGCGAAACATTCAGTACTTC. It specifies CASAQWGARNIQYF.

This chain joins TRBV28 and TRBJ1-1; 11 bases fit TRBD1. V lost 5 bases, J lost 5 bases, and 4 bases stayed unmatched. The CDR3 extends over 14 amino acids. Per the germline V gene, CDR1 is MDHEN and CDR2 is SYDVKM. As DNA, the CDR3 is TGTGCCAGCAGTGGACAGGGGGCGCGTACTGAAGCTTTCTTT. Protein sequence: CASSGQGARTEAFF.

This clone came up a few times. V gene TRBV29-1 combines with J gene TRBJ1-1; TRBD1 aligns across 10 bases. After removal of 7 bases from V and 5 bases from J, the junction contained 4 bases not matched to a gene. The CDR3 contains 12 residues. Germline V gives CDR1 SQVTM, CDR2 ANQGSEA. This chain's CDR3 is CSGGQGSTEAFF. CDR3 DNA sequence: TGCAGCGGGGGACAGGGGAGTACTGAAGCTTTCTTT.

The gene calls are TRBV4-1 and TRBJ2-5; 7 nucleotides align to TRBD2. This CDR3 contains 16 residues. The J segment lost 2 bases and the V segment lost 2 bases, leaving 8 bases of the junction unmatched. The germline V gene encodes CDR1 MGHRA and CDR2 YSYEKL. CDR3 amino acids: CASSQSGTTLQETQYF. DNA of the CDR3: TGCGCCAGCAGCCAATCCGGGACTACTCTACAAGAGACCCAGTACTTC.

This chain joins TRBV13 and TRBJ2-7; the match to TRBD1 covers 11 bases. The CDR3 covers 14 residues. The germline CDR1 and CDR2 sequences are PRHDT and FYEKMQ (reference sequence). With 5 bases clipped from V and 3 bases from J, the junction kept 3 bases outside the gene matches. The CDR3 region has the DNA TGTGCCAGCAGCCGCGGGACAGGGGGCTACGAGCAGTACTTC. This sequence encodes CASSRGTGGYEQYF.

V is TRBV10-3 and J is TRBJ2-7, with 7 bases matching TRBD1. Looked up from germline, CDR1 is ENHRY and CDR2 is SYGVKD. The CDR3 has 13 residues. J gave up 7 bases and V 4 bases, and 7 bases lay outside the gene matches. The CDR3 nucleotides are TGTGCCATCAGTGGGGACAGAGAGGGGGAGCAGTACTTC. Its translation: CAISGDREGEQYF.

The genes are TRBV5-6 and TRBJ2-7; the D gene is possibly TRBD2 (5 bases). V dropped 0 bases and J dropped 2 bases, with 12 bases sitting between them. The V gene's germline CDR1 is SGHDT and CDR2 YYEEEE. The CDR3 has 15 amino acids. The DNA of the CDR3 is TGTGCCAGCAGCTTGGGGACTCAACAAGCCTACGAGCAGTACTTC. This translates into CASSLGTQQAYEQYF.